This T cell receptor (beta chain) stems from a study of blood T cells in healthy people across ages. Next came a second PCR, run for about 6 to 12 cycles, which used a sample-barcoded 5' primer along with a J-beta primer mix. One entry per CDR3 protein results from TCRdb running MiXCR on the 5' RACE reads. The sample contains about 1.4 million distinct CDR3 sequences, 59% of which appear only once. General observations from the study: Older individuals had lower TCR beta diversity per million T cells (the decline was roughly linear).

For this clonotype: Antigen unknown.

The V end lost 6 bases, the J end lost 2 bases, and 9 bases lay between the germline ends. The CDR3 is made up of 13 amino acids. Germline lookup yields CDR1 LNHDA and CDR2 SQIVND (reference sequence). Sequenced sample: blood. This clonotype was sampled from a man aged 18 to 30 in good health. The V call is TRBV19, the J call TRBJ2-3; a possible D gene is TRBD2 (5 bases). The CDR3 DNA is TGTGCCAGTAGGAGGGATACCACAGATACGCAGTATTTT. Its protein is CASRRDTTDTQYF.